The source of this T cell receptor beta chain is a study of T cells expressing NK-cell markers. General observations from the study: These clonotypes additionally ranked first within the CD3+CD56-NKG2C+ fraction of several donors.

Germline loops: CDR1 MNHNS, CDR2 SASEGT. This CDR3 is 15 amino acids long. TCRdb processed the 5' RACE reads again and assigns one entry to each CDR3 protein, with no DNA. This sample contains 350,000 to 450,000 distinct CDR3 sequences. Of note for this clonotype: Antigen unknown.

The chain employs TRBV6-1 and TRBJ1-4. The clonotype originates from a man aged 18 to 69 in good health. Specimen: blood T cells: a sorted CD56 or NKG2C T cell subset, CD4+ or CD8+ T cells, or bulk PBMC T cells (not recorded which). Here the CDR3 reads CASSRRRQGGEKLFF.